Listed here are 10 T cell receptor beta chains from one sample, sequenced in a study of T cells in Graves' hyperthyroidism and ophthalmopathy. RNA transcripts gave rise to amplified TCR beta CDR3 regions. Initially, a first-round RT-PCR of the TCR CDR3 employed the HTBI primer set. MiXCR, applied by TCRdb to the multiplex PCR reads, yields one record per CDR3 protein. The sample lists more than 550,000 distinct CDR3 sequences; about 19% were seen once. The sequencing input was blood. The receptors derive from a woman in her fifties or sixties with Graves' hyperthyroidism that later progressed to Graves' ophthalmopathy.

In its sample, this clonotype was seen many times. This chain uses TRBV6-5 with TRBJ1-5; D ambiguous. CDR1 MNHEY and CDR2 SVGAGI come from the germline V gene. This CDR3 has 14 amino acids. The V end was cut by 0 bases, the J end by 6 bases, with 9 bases between. The CDR3 region is CASSYSRGGQPQHF. The CDR3 region has the DNA TGTGCCAGCAGTTACTCGCGGGGAGGTCAGCCCCAGCATTTT.

Only a few counts were recorded for this clonotype. The rearrangement uses TRBV15 and TRBJ1-1, with TRBD1 identical over 9 bases. The trim removed 5 bases at V and 2 bases at J, leaving 6 bases unmatched. CDR3 length equals 15 residues. The germline V gene has CDR1 LNHNV and CDR2 YYDKDF (reference sequence). CDR3 in DNA: TGTGCCACCAGCGCACCGGACAGGGGCAACACTGAAGCTTTCTTT. Translating gives CATSAPDRGNTEAFF.

This clonotype was seen ten or more times. V usage is TRBV3-1 and J usage is TRBJ2-3; perhaps TRBD1 as D (5 bases). The CDR3 is 13 amino acids. V lost 2 bases to trimming and J lost 5 bases, with 8 bases between them. CDR1 and CDR2 from the germline V gene are LGHDT and YNNKEL (reference sequence). The CDR3 sequence: CASSQPGLDTQYF. CDR3 DNA sequence: TGTGCCAGCAGCCAACCAGGGCTAGATACGCAGTATTTT.

The chain joins TRBV7-9 to TRBJ2-3; D unresolved. V was trimmed by 5 bases and J by 0 bases, leaving 12 bases between them. Germline V gene lookup returns CDR1 SEHNR and CDR2 FQNEAQ (reference sequence). The CDR3 length is 15 residues. This chain's CDR3 is CASSRRDPSTDTQYF. The DNA for the CDR3 is TGTGCCAGCAGCCGGCGCGACCCTAGCACAGATACGCAGTATTTT.

In this sample, this clonotype turned up a few times. The chain couples TRBV7-9 to TRBJ1-1; the D is unclear. This CDR3 is built from 14 residues. V was pared by 5 bases and J by 0 bases, with 10 bases between. The germline V gene has CDR1 SEHNR and CDR2 FQNEAQ (reference sequence). As DNA, the CDR3 is TGTGCCAGCAGCACCCCGACATTGAACACTGAAGCTTTCTTT. Residues: CASSTPTLNTEAFF.

The sample holds a few counts of this clonotype. V and J are TRBV6-5 and TRBJ2-7, with TRBD1 matching 9 bases. Looked up from germline, CDR1 is MNHEY and CDR2 is SVGAGI. The CDR3 runs to 17 residues. V lost 2 bases to trimming and J lost 6 bases; unmatched junction nucleotides: 14. The DNA of the CDR3 is TGTGCCAGCAGTTACAACTTACCAGGACAGGGGTCGGGCGAGCAGTACTTC. It yields the protein CASSYNLPGQGSGEQYF.

There are many counts of this clonotype. The rearrangement joins TRBV12-3 or TRBV12-4 to TRBJ2-3; 14 bases match TRBD2. Trimming at V came to 6 bases and at J to 8 bases, leaving 7 bases not matched to a gene. The CDR3 runs to 15 residues. This chain's CDR3 is CASRGTSGGLLTQYF. Written as DNA, the CDR3 is TGTGCCAGCAGGGGGACTAGCGGGGGACTTCTTACGCAGTATTTT.

V usage is TRBV7-9 and J usage is TRBJ2-1, with 10 bases aligning to TRBD1. Germline V gene sequence: CDR1 SEHNR, CDR2 FQNEAQ (reference sequence). This CDR3 is built from 15 residues. V gave up 6 bases and J gave up 8 bases; unmatched junction bases: 10. CDR3 coding DNA: TGTGCCAGCAGTCAACGGGACAGGGGATTCGATGAGCAGTTCTTC. Its translation: CASSQRDRGFDEQFF.

This clonotype was seen a handful of times. The CDR3 DNA reads TGTGCCAGTAGTGGCCAGACAGGGATGGCCGGGGAGCTGTTTTTT. Residues: CASSGQTGMAGELFF. This sequence joins TRBV19 and TRBJ2-2, with 7 bases aligning to TRBD1. The trim removed 5 bases at V and 6 bases at J, leaving 9 bases unmatched. The CDR3 has 15 amino acids. Looked up from germline, CDR1 is LNHDA and CDR2 is SQIVND (reference sequence). Drawing the rest from reference TRBV19 and TRBJ2-2, the complete variable domain is DGGITQSPKYLFRKEGQNVTLSCEQNLNHDAMYWYRQDPGQGLRLIYYSQIVNDFQKGDIAEGYSVSREKKESFPLTVTSAQKNPTAFYLCASSGQTGMAGELFFGEGSRLTVL.

The sample holds a few counts of this clonotype. The chain recombines TRBV7-9 with TRBJ1-4; D is undetermined. The CDR3 runs 14 residues. Trimming pared 5 bases from V and 8 bases from J, leaving 15 bases between. Looked up from germline, CDR1 is SEHNR and CDR2 is FQNEAQ (reference sequence). This chain's CDR3 is CASSVGGRWEKLFF. CDR3 nucleotide sequence: TGTGCCAGCAGCGTCGGAGGGAGGTGGGAAAAACTGTTTTTT.